Below, 30 T cell receptor beta chains from the same sample are listed, as sequenced in a study of cytomegalovirus exposure and HLA in healthy donors (dated by TCRdb to 2015 to 2018). To prepare the library, the immunoSEQ multiplex PCR assay was applied. For the multiplex PCR, a mixture combining 60 forward primers for TCR Vbeta segments and 13 reverse primers for TCR Jbeta segments was used. TCRdb re-hosts the immuneACCESS table, in-frame sequences only. Its copies lack some clones; in the studies checked, an unresolved V gene accounts for under half of them, and the cause for the rest is not known. This sample's table lists 130,000 or so clones. Jointly, the top ten make up 1.5% to 1.9% of the sample. The material sequenced was PBMCs. The receptors derive from a woman in her thirties or forties in good health and CMV-seronegative.

CDR3 coding DNA: TGTGCCAGCAGACTACCGGACAGCAACTATGGCTACACCTTC. Protein product: CASRLPDSNYGYTF. This chain links TRBV6-5 with TRBJ1-2; possible D gene TRBD1, 6 bases. CDR1 and CDR2 (germline): MNHEY, SVGAGI. The V gene lost 6 bases and the J gene lost 2 bases, with 13 bases spanning the gap. The CDR3 consists of 14 residues.

The rearrangement joins TRBV30 to TRBJ1-5, with unresolved D. Germline CDR1 and CDR2: GTSNPN and SVGIG (reference sequence). Trimming removed 4 bases from V and 0 bases from J, with 10 bases in between. The CDR3 is made up of 14 amino acids. This CDR3 is CAWIPGNSNQPQHF. DNA for the CDR3: TGTGCCTGGATCCCCGGGAATAGCAATCAGCCCCAGCATTTT.

The gene calls are TRBV7-2 and TRBJ2-3; 10 bases are shared with TRBD1. Germline CDR1 is SGHTA and CDR2 is FQGNSA. The length of the CDR3 is 15 residues. The V and J ends lost 6 bases and 6 bases, in that order; junction bases with no gene match: 9. In nucleotides, the CDR3 is TGTGCCAGCAGGCCCCCGGGACAGGGGTCTGATACGCAGTATTTT. It is translated as CASRPPGQGSDTQYF.

The chain is built from TRBV7-6 and TRBJ2-7; 10 bases match TRBD1. The CDR3 loop spans 14 amino acids. With V trimmed by 5 bases and J by 4 bases, 5 bases remained unmatched. CDR1 and CDR2 (germline): SGHVS, FNYEAQ. CDR3 DNA: TGTGCCAGCAGCCTGGGACAGGGGAGGTACGAGCAGTACTTC. Protein product: CASSLGQGRYEQYF.

V gene TRBV28 combines with J gene TRBJ1-5; D is possibly TRBD1 (6 bases). The CDR3 totals 13 residues. Germline CDR1 MDHEN, CDR2 SYDVKM. V was shortened by 6 bases and J by 3 bases, with 9 bases between the two germline ends. The CDR3 spells CASRDSPNQPQHF. The CDR3 nucleotides read TGTGCCAGCAGGGACAGCCCCAATCAGCCCCAGCATTTT.

On this clone itself: Distinct nucleotide sequences in the sample also encode this CDR3. The chain employs TRBV5-1 and TRBJ1-1; the match to TRBD1 covers 8 bases. Trimming removed 0 bases from V and 7 bases from J; junction bases left unmatched: 11. The CDR3 covers 16 residues. Per germline, CDR1 SGHRS and CDR2 YFSETQ. The CDR3 DNA follows: TGCGCCAGCAGCTTGGAAGGTTTTACAGGGGGAGATGAAGCTTTCTTT. Its protein product is CASSLEGFTGGDEAFF. Together with reference TRBV5-1 and TRBJ1-1, the CDR3 gives the full variable domain: KAGVTQTPRYLIKTRGQQVTLSCSPISGHRSVSWYQQTPGQGLQFLFEYFSETQRNKGNFPGRFSGRQFSNSRSEMNVSTLELGDSALYLCASSLEGFTGGDEAFFGQGTRLTVV.

CDR3 DNA: TGCGCCAGCGGGGGAGGGGGTATGAACACTGAAGCTTTCTTT. Translation: CASGGGGMNTEAFF. The V and J genes are TRBV10-1 and TRBJ1-1; D may be TRBD1 (6 bases). V was pared by 8 bases and J by 0 bases, with 13 bases between. Germline CDR1 reads WNHNN; CDR2 reads SYGVQD (reference sequence). This CDR3 has 14 residues.

In nucleotides, the CDR3 is TGTGCCAGCAGCTTATTGGGGCCCTCGAGCACTGAAGCTTTCTTT. It specifies CASSLLGPSSTEAFF. V and J are TRBV7-3 and TRBJ1-1, with D perhaps TRBD1 (5 bases). V gave up 2 bases and J gave up 4 bases, with 14 bases separating them. Germline lookup yields CDR1 SGHTA and CDR2 FQGTGA. The CDR3 has 15 residues.

This chain uses TRBV7-2 with TRBJ2-7; 8 bases agree with TRBD2. The CDR3 spans 15 residues. V shed 5 bases and J 3 bases; nucleotides not matched to a gene: 9. The V gene's germline CDR1 is SGHTA and CDR2 FQGNSA. CDR3 nucleotide sequence: TGTGCCAGCAGCACCATAGCGGGGCCCCTCTACGAGCAGTACGTC. This codes for CASSTIAGPLYEQYV.

The V and J genes are TRBV18 and TRBJ1-1; no clear D. V shed 1 base and J shed 1 base, with 7 bases lying between them. From germline, CDR1 is KGHSH and CDR2 LQKENI. The CDR3 consists of 14 residues. The CDR3 DNA reads TGTGCCAGCTCACCACAACAGACGAACACTGAAGCTTTCTTT. It is translated as CASSPQQTNTEAFF.

This sequence joins TRBV18 and TRBJ1-2; the match to TRBD1 covers 9 bases. V was clipped by 8 bases and J by 6 bases; unmatched bases: 13. This CDR3 has 15 residues. The germline V gene has CDR1 KGHSH and CDR2 LQKENI. CDR3 residues: CASTIRTGGDDGYTF. As DNA, the CDR3 is TGTGCCAGCACTATCCGTACAGGGGGCGATGATGGCTACACCTTC.

V usage is TRBV27 and J usage is TRBJ2-3; TRBD1 might be the D (6 bases). In germline, CDR1 is MNHEY, CDR2 SMNVEV (reference sequence). CDR3 size: 15 residues. The V and J ends lost 5 bases and 7 bases respectively, with 19 bases between them. The CDR3 DNA sequence: TGTGCCAGCAGTATCCCCGGGACACGCATTAATACGCAGTATTTT. This encodes CASSIPGTRINTQYF.

CDR3 loop: CASSLGQGERKNIQYF. CDR3 in DNA: TGCGCCAGCAGCTTGGGACAGGGGGAAAGAAAAAACATTCAGTACTTC. This sequence joins TRBV5-1 and TRBJ2-4; TRBD1 agrees at 9 bases. With V trimmed by 0 bases and J by 4 bases, 5 bases remained unmatched. Germline V gene sequence: CDR1 SGHRS, CDR2 YFSETQ. The length of the CDR3 is 16 residues. Combining the CDR3 with reference TRBV5-1 and TRBJ2-4 gives the whole variable domain KAGVTQTPRYLIKTRGQQVTLSCSPISGHRSVSWYQQTPGQGLQFLFEYFSETQRNKGNFPGRFSGRQFSNSRSEMNVSTLELGDSALYLCASSLGQGERKNIQYFGAGTRLSVL.

The J gene is TRBJ2-4, the V gene TRBV6-5, with D possibly matching TRBD1 (6 bases). V was pared by 6 bases and J by 1 base, with 13 bases between. The CDR3 sequence is 15 residues long. Per germline, CDR1 MNHEY and CDR2 SVGAGI. CDR3 in amino acids: CASSSGASAKNIQYF. The CDR3 DNA is TGTGCCAGCAGCTCAGGGGCCTCTGCCAAAAACATTCAGTACTTC.

The chain has TRBV11-2 and TRBJ2-5, with TRBD2 identical over 8 bases. Germline trimming cut 1 base from V and 2 bases from J; bases unmatched to any gene: 9. This CDR3 has 17 residues. Per germline, CDR1 SGHAT and CDR2 FQNNGV. The CDR3 region is CASSLVPSAGGQETQYF. The DNA for the CDR3 is TGTGCCAGCAGCTTAGTACCTAGCGCGGGGGGACAAGAGACCCAGTACTTC. Looking up the rest from reference TRBV11-2 and TRBJ2-5 gives the full variable domain: EAGVAQSPRYKIIEKRQSVAFWCNPISGHATLYWYQQILGQGPKLLIQFQNNGVVDDSQLPKDRFSAERLKGVDSTLKIQPAKLEDSAVYLCASSLVPSAGGQETQYFGPGTRLLVL.

The J gene is TRBJ2-1, the V gene TRBV19; 7 bases are shared with TRBD2. V trimming: 3 bases; J trimming: 0 bases; junction bases outside the gene matches: 5. CDR1 is LNHDA and CDR2 is SQIVND in the germline V gene (reference sequence). This CDR3 comprises 16 residues. The CDR3 nucleotides read TGTGCCAGTAGTATGTGGGGGGGGAGCTCCTACAATGAGCAGTTCTTC. It translates to CASSMWGGSSYNEQFF.

This chain uses TRBV18 with TRBJ1-1, with a possible D match to TRBD1 (5 bases). CDR1 and CDR2 (germline): KGHSH, LQKENI. The CDR3 extends over 14 amino acids. Trimming shortened V by 2 bases and J by 3 bases, and 10 bases separated the two germline ends. The DNA of the CDR3 is TGTGCCAGCTCACCAAACTTACAGGACACTGAAGCTTTCTTT. This translates into CASSPNLQDTEAFF.

The J gene is TRBJ2-5, the V gene TRBV14; 10 nucleotides line up with TRBD2. The DNA end is a closer match to TRBJ2-7, so the J assignment may be wrong. This CDR3 contains 16 residues. Germline V gene sequence: CDR1 SGHDN, CDR2 FVKESK. The CDR3 sequence is CASSQVPAGGLHEQYF. In DNA, the CDR3 is TGTGCCAGCAGCCAGGTACCAGCGGGGGGGCTCCACGAGCAGTACTTC.

V usage is TRBV7-2 and J usage is TRBJ1-2, with 8 bases aligning to TRBD1. After removal of 2 bases from V and 4 bases from J, the junction contained 3 bases not matched to a gene. The CDR3 extends over 14 amino acids. The germline V gene encodes CDR1 SGHTA and CDR2 FQGNSA. The CDR3 region has the DNA TGTGCCAGCAGCTTATTCAGGGGGCCCTATGGCTACACCTTC. Protein product: CASSLFRGPYGYTF.

This chain joins TRBV6-6 and TRBJ2-5, with 11 bases fitting TRBD1. Germline V gives CDR1 MNHNY, CDR2 SVGAGI (reference sequence). There are 16 residues in the CDR3. Losses at the gene ends were 2 bases for V and 5 bases for J; bases not matched to a gene: 7. The CDR3 coding sequence is TGTGCCAGCAGTTACCGGACCGGGACAGGGGGGGAGACCCAGTACTTC. Protein: CASSYRTGTGGETQYF.

The chain employs TRBV7-6 and TRBJ2-1; possibly TRBD2 for D (5 bases). Deletions cut 2 bases from V and 7 bases from J, with 15 bases between. Germline V gene sequence: CDR1 SGHVS, CDR2 FNYEAQ. This CDR3 is built from 15 residues. CDR3 amino acids: CASSLTIALGNEQFF. CDR3 nucleotide sequence: TGTGCCAGCAGCTTAACCATAGCGTTGGGAAATGAGCAGTTCTTC. Drawing the rest from reference TRBV7-6 and TRBJ2-1, the complete variable domain is GAGVSQSPRYKVTKRGQDVALRCDPISGHVSLYWYRQALGQGPEFLTYFNYEAQQDKSGLPNDRFSAERPEGSISTLTIQRTEQRDSAMYRCASSLTIALGNEQFFGPGTRLTVL.

The chain joins TRBV7-9 to TRBJ2-5, with TRBD2 matching 7 bases. Trimming cost V 1 base and J 6 bases; bases outside gene matches: 8. The CDR3 totals 15 residues. The germline CDR1 and CDR2 sequences are SEHNR and FQNEAQ (reference sequence). The CDR3 sequence: CASSLVGGGGKTQYF. The DNA of the CDR3 is TGTGCCAGCAGCTTAGTCGGCGGGGGAGGGAAGACCCAGTACTTC.

The rearrangement uses TRBV7-6 and TRBJ2-1; maybe TRBD2 (6 bases). With 5 bases removed from V and 6 bases from J, the gap between germline ends came to 26 bases. CDR1 SGHVS and CDR2 FNYEAQ come from the germline V gene. The CDR3 contains 18 residues. CDR3 in amino acids: CASSHVPGSGGSVNEQFF. The CDR3 DNA sequence: TGTGCCAGCAGCCACGTCCCGGGGAGTGGGGGGTCGGTCAATGAGCAGTTCTTC.

The chain recombines TRBV25-1 with TRBJ1-2; 9 bases are shared with TRBD1. The trim removed 7 bases at V and 4 bases at J, leaving 10 bases unmatched. In germline, CDR1 is MGHDK, CDR2 SYGVNS. CDR3 length equals 15 residues. The CDR3 bases are TGTGCCAGCACTCCGGGACAGGGTCCACTCTATGGCTACACCTTC. Translated: CASTPGQGPLYGYTF.

This chain joins TRBV5-1 and TRBJ2-2; 11 nucleotides align to TRBD1. The CDR3 is 16 residues long. Losses at the gene ends were 4 bases for V and 6 bases for J; bases not matched to a gene: 8. Per the germline V gene, CDR1 is SGHRS and CDR2 is YFSETQ. CDR3 bases: TGCGCCAGCAGCCAGGGACAGGGGGTAGGAGCCGGGGAGCTGTTTTTT. It encodes CASSQGQGVGAGELFF.

Details on this clone: At one end the junction does not follow the germline gene, possibly because of a read error. The chain employs TRBV7-7 and TRBJ1-1; a weak D match, TRBD1 (6 bases). Looked up from germline, CDR1 is SSHAT and CDR2 is FNYEAQ (reference sequence). This CDR3 region has 15 residues. The CDR3 coding sequence is TGTGCTAGCAGCCTACTGGACAGATTAGTCGCTGAAGCTTTCTTT. Its translation: CASSLLDRLVAEAFF.

The V gene is TRBV4-1, the J gene TRBJ2-4, with unresolved D. V lost 5 bases to trimming and J lost 3 bases, with 14 bases between them. CDR3 length: 15 amino acids. Germline loops: CDR1 MGHRA, CDR2 YSYEKL. The CDR3 nucleotides are TGCGCCAGCAGCGATCCTCCGAGAAACAAAAACATTCAGTACTTC. Translation gives CASSDPPRNKNIQYF.

The chain joins TRBV29-1 to TRBJ2-3; 13 bases are shared with TRBD2. V shed 5 bases and J 4 bases; nucleotides not matched to a gene: 6. The CDR3 length is 15 residues. Per the germline V gene, CDR1 is SQVTM and CDR2 is ANQGSEA. The CDR3 sequence is CSVSTSGGGSDTQYF. CDR3 nucleotide sequence: TGCAGCGTTTCAACTAGCGGGGGGGGGTCAGATACGCAGTATTTT.

This CDR3 is CASSPGGQGATGELFF. The CDR3, as DNA: TGTGCCAGCAGCCCCGGGGGGCAGGGGGCTACCGGGGAGCTGTTTTTT. The chain has TRBV5-6 and TRBJ2-2; weak D call: TRBD1 (8 bases). This CDR3 region has 16 residues. Trimming pared 4 bases from V and 5 bases from J, leaving 18 bases between. The germline CDR1 and CDR2 sequences are SGHDT and YYEEEE.

The V call is TRBV10-2, the J call TRBJ1-4; D gene uncertain. Trimming left V 9 bases short and J 6 bases short, with 8 bases between. Germline lookup yields CDR1 WSHSY and CDR2 SAAADI. This CDR3 region has 11 residues. CDR3 sequence reads: CASGRDEKLFF. CDR3 coding DNA: TGCGCCAGTGGGAGAGATGAAAAACTGTTTTTT.